This entry describes one TCR beta chain. No cognate antigen has been identified for it. No much larger clone is present one base from it, and per-base qualities are unavailable. This specimen belongs to a study of blood T cell repertoires in COVID-19 (dated by TCRdb to 2020 to 2022). Background on the whole study: Samples covering the acute and convalescent phases of COVID-19 were provided by collaborators in the United States, Italy and Spain. The samples were drawn from the first 160 participants of the ongoing ImmuneRACE study and from 950 to 1,500 subjects provided by 6 global collaborators. Subjects who had been exposed to COVID-19, were actively infected with it, or had recovered from it provided the deeply sampled blood TCRbeta repertoires that made up the dataset. The sample metadata nearly always contained a de-identified subject ID, COVID-19 status, age in years and sex. The prospective study material was composed of cDNA or gDNA derived from T cells, B-cell-depleted T cells, or PBMCs. A freely available public database, intended as a resource for researchers studying the immune response to SARS-CoV-2, is where the repertoires were released. HLA class I and class II types, where available, came from metadata supplied by the sample provider rather than from assay-based typing.

What the authors observed across the whole study: How much clinical and demographic metadata was included differed by source and by participant, and the metadata was provided uncurated.

TCRbeta CDR3 regions were amplified from genomic DNA by means of the immunoSEQ Assay, a bias-controlled multiplex PCR. The authors' analysis ran thus. The number of nucleated cells in each sample was estimated by amplification of reference gene primers within the assay. Sequence reads were collapsed and filtered to measure the absolute abundance of every unique TCRbeta CDR3 rearrangement. For each sample, productive Simpson clonality was calculated as the square root of Simpson's diversity index over productive rearrangements. Here the immuneACCESS table is served through TCRdb, limited to in-frame sequences with V and J called. Missing clones are a known gap in these copies; in checked studies unresolved V genes cover under half, and the rest lacks a known reason. V and J calls and clone size are copied from that table; D and trimming were computed from the DNA. The table for this sample lists about 180,000 clones; 86% of them were counted only once. Roughly 2.9% of the sample goes to the ten largest clones.

V is trimmed back by 5 bases and J by 8 bases, and the junction contains 14 bases that no gene match accounts for. The CDR3 runs 16 residues from the cysteine to the phenylalanine. The CDR3 DNA has 48 bases and is translated from base 1. Looking up the germline V gene (reference sequence) yields CDR1 MNHEY and CDR2 SMNVEV. The collaborating institutions used their own protocols to collect whole blood in K2EDTA tubes. For TCRbeta analysis, collaborators shipped samples in one of three forms: frozen whole blood, isolated PBMCs, or DNA extracted from either of those sample types. The sequence joins TRBV27 to TRBJ2-1; TRBD1 aligns with 8 central bases. The source of this sequence is a woman under 40 with active or convalescent COVID-19. The material sequenced was peripheral blood. The nucleotides are TGTGCCAGCAGTCCCTTCTCGGACAGGGCAGTGGATGAGCAGTTCTTC. Translated, this gives CASSPFSDRAVDEQFF.